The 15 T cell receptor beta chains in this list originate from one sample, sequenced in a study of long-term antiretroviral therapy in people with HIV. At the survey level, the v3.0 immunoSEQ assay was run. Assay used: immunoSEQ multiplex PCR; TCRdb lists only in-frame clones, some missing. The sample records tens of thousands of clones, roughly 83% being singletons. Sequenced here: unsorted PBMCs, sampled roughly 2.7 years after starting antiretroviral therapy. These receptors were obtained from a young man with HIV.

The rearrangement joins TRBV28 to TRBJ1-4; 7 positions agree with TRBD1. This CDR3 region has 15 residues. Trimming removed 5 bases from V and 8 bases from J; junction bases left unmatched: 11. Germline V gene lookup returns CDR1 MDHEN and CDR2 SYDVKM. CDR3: CASSLPGTAGEKLFF. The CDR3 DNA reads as TGTGCCAGCAGTCTTCCGGGGACAGCAGGGGAAAAACTGTTTTTT.

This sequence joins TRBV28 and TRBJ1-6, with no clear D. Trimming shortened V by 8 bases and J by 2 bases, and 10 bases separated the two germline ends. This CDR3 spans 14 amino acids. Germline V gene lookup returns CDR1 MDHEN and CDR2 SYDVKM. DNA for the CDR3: TGTGCCAGCGGCCGGAATACCTATAATTCACCCCTCCACTTT. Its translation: CASGRNTYNSPLHF.

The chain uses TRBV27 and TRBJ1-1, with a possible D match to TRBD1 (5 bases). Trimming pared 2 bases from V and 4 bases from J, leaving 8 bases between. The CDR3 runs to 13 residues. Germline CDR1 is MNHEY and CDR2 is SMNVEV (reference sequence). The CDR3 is CASSLQGSTEAFF. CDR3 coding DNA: TGTGCCAGCAGTTTACAGGGTAGCACTGAAGCTTTCTTT.

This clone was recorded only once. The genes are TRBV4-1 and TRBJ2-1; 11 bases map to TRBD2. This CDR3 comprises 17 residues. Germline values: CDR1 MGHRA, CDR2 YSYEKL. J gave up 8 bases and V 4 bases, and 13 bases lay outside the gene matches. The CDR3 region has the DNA TGCGCCAGCAGCCGGCTCAACCTGGGACTAGCGGTTGATGAGCAGTTCTTC. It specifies CASSRLNLGLAVDEQFF.

The chain's CDR3 is CASSLPGTKLDTQYF. The CDR3 nucleotides are TGCGCCAGCAGCTTGCCAGGGACTAAGCTGGATACGCAGTATTTT. V and J are TRBV5-1 and TRBJ2-3; 7 bases fit TRBD2. This CDR3 spans 15 amino acids. The V gene end was trimmed by 1 base and the J gene end by 6 bases; junction bases not matched to a gene: 8. Germline V gene data show CDR1 as SGHRS and CDR2 as YFSETQ.

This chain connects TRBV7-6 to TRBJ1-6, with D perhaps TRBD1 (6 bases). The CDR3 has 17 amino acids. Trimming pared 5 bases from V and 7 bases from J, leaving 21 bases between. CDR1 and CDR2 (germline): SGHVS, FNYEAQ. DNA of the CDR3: TGTGCCAGCAGCCTAGGGACCCTACAGGGAGGGAATTCACCCCTCCACTTT. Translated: CASSLGTLQGGNSPLHF.

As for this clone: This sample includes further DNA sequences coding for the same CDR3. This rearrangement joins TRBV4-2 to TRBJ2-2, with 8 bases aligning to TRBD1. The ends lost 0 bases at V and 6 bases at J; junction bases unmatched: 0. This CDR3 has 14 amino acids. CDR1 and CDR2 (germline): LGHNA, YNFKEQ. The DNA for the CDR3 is TGTGCCAGCAGCCAAGACAGGGGGCCCGGGGAGCTGTTTTTT. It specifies CASSQDRGPGELFF.

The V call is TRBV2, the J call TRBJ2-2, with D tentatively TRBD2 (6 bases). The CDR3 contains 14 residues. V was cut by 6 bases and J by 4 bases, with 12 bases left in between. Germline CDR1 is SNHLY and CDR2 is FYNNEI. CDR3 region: CASRGGLITGELFF. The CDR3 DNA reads TGTGCCAGCAGGGGGGGACTTATCACCGGGGAGCTGTTTTTT.

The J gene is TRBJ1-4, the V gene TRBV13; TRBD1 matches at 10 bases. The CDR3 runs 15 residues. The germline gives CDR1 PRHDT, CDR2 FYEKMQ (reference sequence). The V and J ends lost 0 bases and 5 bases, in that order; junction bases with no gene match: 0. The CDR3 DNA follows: TGTGCCAGCAGCTTAGGGGACAGGGGGAATGAAAAACTGTTTTTT. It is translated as CASSLGDRGNEKLFF.

Written as DNA, the CDR3 is TGTGCCAGTAGTAGGCGGGAGGGGTACACCGGGGAGCTGTTTTTT. This codes for CASSRREGYTGELFF. The chain couples TRBV19 to TRBJ2-2; 9 bases are shared with TRBD2. CDR1 and CDR2 from the germline V gene are LNHDA and SQIVND (reference sequence). J gave up 3 bases and V 4 bases, and 3 bases lay outside the gene matches. This CDR3 has 15 residues.

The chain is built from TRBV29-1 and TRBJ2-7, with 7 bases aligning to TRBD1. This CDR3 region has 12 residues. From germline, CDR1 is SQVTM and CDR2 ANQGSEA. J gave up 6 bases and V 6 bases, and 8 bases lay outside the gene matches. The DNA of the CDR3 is TGCAGCGTCGAAACAGGGGTACGCGAGCAGTACTTC. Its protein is CSVETGVREQYF.

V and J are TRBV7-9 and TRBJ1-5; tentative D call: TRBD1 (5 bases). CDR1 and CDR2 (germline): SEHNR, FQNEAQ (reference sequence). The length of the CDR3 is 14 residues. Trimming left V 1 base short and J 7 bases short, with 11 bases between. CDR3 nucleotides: TGTGCCAGCAGCTTAGGAGGGGACGAGCAGCCCCAGCATTTT. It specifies CASSLGGDEQPQHF.

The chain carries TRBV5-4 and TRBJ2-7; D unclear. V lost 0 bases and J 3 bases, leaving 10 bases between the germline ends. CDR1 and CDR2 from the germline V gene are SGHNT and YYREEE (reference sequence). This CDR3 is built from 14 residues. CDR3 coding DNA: TGTGCCAGCAGCTTGGCCCCCGATAGCTACGAGCAGTACTTC. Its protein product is CASSLAPDSYEQYF.

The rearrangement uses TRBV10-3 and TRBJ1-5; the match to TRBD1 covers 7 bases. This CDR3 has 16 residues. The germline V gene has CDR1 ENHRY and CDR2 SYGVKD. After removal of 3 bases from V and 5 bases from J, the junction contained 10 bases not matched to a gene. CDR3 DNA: TGTGCCATCAGTGATAGGGGGCAGGGGGTCGATCAGCCCCAGCATTTT. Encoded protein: CAISDRGQGVDQPQHF.

The CDR3 coding sequence is TGTGCCAGCAGCTCACAACAGGATTCCTACGAGCAGTACTTC. Protein product: CASSSQQDSYEQYF. The chain links TRBV7-9 to TRBJ2-7, with D possibly TRBD1 on 5 matching bases. Germline V gene lookup returns CDR1 SEHNR and CDR2 FQNEAQ (reference sequence). Trimming took 4 bases from V and 1 from J, leaving 11 bases between them. The CDR3 is made up of 14 amino acids.